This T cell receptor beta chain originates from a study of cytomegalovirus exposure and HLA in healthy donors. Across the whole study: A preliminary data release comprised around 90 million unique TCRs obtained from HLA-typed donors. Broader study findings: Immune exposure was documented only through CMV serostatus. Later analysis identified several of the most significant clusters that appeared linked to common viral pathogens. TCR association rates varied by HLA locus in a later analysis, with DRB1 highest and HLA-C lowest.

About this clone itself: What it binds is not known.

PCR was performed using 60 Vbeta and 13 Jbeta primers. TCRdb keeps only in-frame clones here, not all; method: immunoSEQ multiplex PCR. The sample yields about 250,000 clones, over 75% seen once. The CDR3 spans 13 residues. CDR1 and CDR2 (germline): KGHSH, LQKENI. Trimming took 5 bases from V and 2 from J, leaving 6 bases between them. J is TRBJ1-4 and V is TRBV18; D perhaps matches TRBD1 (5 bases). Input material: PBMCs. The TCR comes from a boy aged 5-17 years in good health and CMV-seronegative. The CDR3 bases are TGTGCCAGCTCAAACAGGACTAATGAAAAACTGTTTTTT. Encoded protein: CASSNRTNEKLFF.